The next 22 T cell receptor beta chains were all read from a single sample in a study of regulatory T cells in long-lasting Graves disease. Investigators prepared the TCR beta libraries by applying iRepertoire HTBI primers and Arm-PCR of CDR3 regions. MiXCR, applied by TCRdb to the multiplex PCR reads, yields one record per CDR3 protein. The sample includes under 500,000 distinct CDR3 sequences, about 20% of them seen just once. Time point noted: persistent/refractory GD, antithyroid drugs over 5 years with positive TRAb. From RNA extracted from PBMCs, the TCR library was made. The sequenced sample was peripheral blood mononuclear cells (PBMCs), obtained when the disease was refractory, from a patient treated with antithyroid drugs. The receptors were sampled from a female donor with Graves disease.

The CDR3 loop reads CASSDEVSGGGRTEAFF. For the CDR3, the DNA is TGTGCCAGCAGTGACGAGGTCAGCGGCGGCGGACGAACTGAAGCTTTCTTT. The chain uses TRBV2 and TRBJ1-1; D is undetermined. V gave up 3 bases and J gave up 5 bases, with 22 bases separating them. This CDR3 has 17 amino acids. Looked up from germline, CDR1 is SNHLY and CDR2 is FYNNEI.

This clonotype was counted a few times. The chain has TRBV7-2 and TRBJ2-7; 14 bases match TRBD2. The CDR3 has 14 residues. Germline V gene data show CDR1 as SGHTA and CDR2 as FQGNSA. The ends lost 6 bases at V and 5 bases at J; junction bases unmatched: 3. DNA for the CDR3: TGTGCCAGCAGAGAGACTAGCGGGAGGGACGAGCAGTACTTC. This codes for CASRETSGRDEQYF.

The chain employs TRBV5-1 and TRBJ2-3; 12 bases are shared with TRBD1. With V trimmed by 4 bases and J by 5 bases, 5 bases remained unmatched. There are 15 residues in the CDR3. Germline CDR1 reads SGHRS; CDR2 reads YFSETQ. CDR3 bases: TGCGCCAGCAGCACGGGACAGGGGGCTGGAGATACGCAGTATTTT. Translation gives CASSTGQGAGDTQYF.

This clonotype was found many times. The V call is TRBV5-1, the J call TRBJ1-2; D might be TRBD1 (5 bases). The CDR3 length is 15 residues. Germline lookup yields CDR1 SGHRS and CDR2 YFSETQ. With 0 bases removed from V and 0 bases from J, the gap between germline ends came to 9 bases. The CDR3 loop is CASSLAPDTNYGYTF. The CDR3 DNA reads TGCGCCAGCAGCTTGGCCCCGGACACTAACTATGGCTACACCTTC.

This clonotype showed up just a few times. This chain uses TRBV28 with TRBJ2-2; possible D gene TRBD1, 6 bases. CDR1 and CDR2 from the germline V gene are MDHEN and SYDVKM. CDR3 length: 15 amino acids. Trimming cost V 5 bases and J 5 bases, with 15 bases left between them. As DNA, the CDR3 is TGTGCCAGCAGTAGCCCCCAACAGGGTACCGGGGAGCTGTTTTTT. As protein: CASSSPQQGTGELFF. Looking up the rest from reference TRBV28 and TRBJ2-2 gives the full variable domain: DVKVTQSSRYLVKRTGEKVFLECVQDMDHENMFWYRQDPGLGLRLIYFSYDVKMKEKGDIPEGYSVSREKKERFSLILESASTNQTSMYLCASSSPQQGTGELFFGEGSRLTVL.

This clonotype was observed many times. This sequence joins TRBV2 and TRBJ2-2; no definite D call. The CDR3 has 12 amino acids. Trimming shortened V by 7 bases and J by 3 bases, and 6 bases separated the two germline ends. Per the germline V gene, CDR1 is SNHLY and CDR2 is FYNNEI. The CDR3 spells CASNVDTGELFF. In DNA form, the CDR3 reads TGTGCCAGCAATGTGGACACCGGGGAGCTGTTTTTT. The full variable domain, with the rest looked up from reference TRBV2 and TRBJ2-2, is EPEVTQTPSHQVTQMGQEVILRCVPISNHLYFYWYRQILGQKVEFLVSFYNNEISEKSEIFDDQFSVERPDGSNFTLKIRSTKLEDSAMYFCASNVDTGELFFGEGSRLTVL.

In its sample, this clonotype was seen a few times. The chain is built from TRBV7-2 and TRBJ1-2; D gene uncertain. From germline, CDR1 is SGHTA and CDR2 FQGNSA. This CDR3 region has 14 residues. Trimming removed 5 bases at V and 4 bases at J, with 14 bases between. The CDR3 is CASSPSIPGYGYTF. The CDR3 DNA reads as TGTGCCAGCAGCCCGTCCATTCCGGGCTATGGCTACACCTTC.

This clonotype occurred many times. The chain carries TRBV12-3 or TRBV12-4 and TRBJ1-2; 7 nucleotides agree with TRBD1. CDR3 length: 14 amino acids. V dropped 5 bases and J dropped 0; count of bases not matched to a gene: 3. This CDR3 is CASSTGTANYGYTF. In DNA, the CDR3 is TGTGCCAGCAGTACCGGGACAGCTAACTATGGCTACACCTTC.

This clonotype was picked up many times. This chain connects TRBV12-5 to TRBJ1-5, with D unclear. The V end lost 4 bases, the J end lost 3 bases, and 10 bases lay between the germline ends. Germline V gene data show CDR1 as LGHNT and CDR2 as FRNRAP. This CDR3 has 14 residues. The CDR3 here is CASGCGGDNQPQHF. For the CDR3, the DNA is TGTGCTAGTGGTTGTGGTGGGGACAATCAGCCCCAGCATTTT.

This clonotype was detected many times. V usage is TRBV11-2 and J usage is TRBJ2-7, with D tentatively TRBD1 or TRBD2 (5 bases each). Deletions cut 1 base from V and 0 bases from J, with 13 bases between. This CDR3 spans 16 amino acids. Germline lookup yields CDR1 SGHAT and CDR2 FQNNGV. The CDR3 loop reads CASSLAQGASSYEQYF. Here the CDR3 DNA reads TGTGCCAGCAGCTTAGCTCAGGGAGCAAGCTCCTACGAGCAGTACTTC.

This clonotype was recorded many times. V is TRBV28 and J is TRBJ1-5; D remains ambiguous. The germline CDR1 and CDR2 sequences are MDHEN and SYDVKM. The length of the CDR3 is 12 residues. V was pared by 7 bases and J by 8 bases, with 12 bases between. The CDR3 loop reads CASKERIEPQHF. CDR3 coding DNA: TGTGCCAGCAAGGAAAGAATAGAGCCCCAGCATTTT.

There are a few counts of this clonotype. The rearrangement links TRBV20-1 to TRBJ2-5; D uncertain. CDR3 length: 14 residues. Germline loops: CDR1 DFQATT, CDR2 SNEGSKA (reference sequence). Trimming stripped 1 base from V and 0 bases from J, with 9 bases between. The CDR3 DNA follows: TGCAGTGCTAGAGGGGCAGAGTACCAAGAGACCCAGTACTTC. Translation: CSARGAEYQETQYF.

This clonotype was found a few times. The CDR3 is CAWLKDKIYGYTF. CDR3 bases: TGTGCCTGGCTTAAAGACAAGATCTATGGCTACACCTTC. This rearrangement joins TRBV30 to TRBJ1-2; D gene unclear. Trimming removed 5 bases at V and 4 bases at J, with 14 bases between. The CDR3 contains 13 residues. Per the germline V gene, CDR1 is GTSNPN and CDR2 is SVGIG (reference sequence).

This clonotype came up many times. The chain couples TRBV29-1 to TRBJ2-5, with 8 positions matching TRBD2. From germline, CDR1 is SQVTM and CDR2 ANQGSEA. The CDR3 is 13 residues long. The V and J ends lost 3 bases and 5 bases, in that order; junction bases with no gene match: 5. CDR3 coding DNA: TGCAGCGTTGAGCGGGAGGAGTTTGAGACCCAGTACTTC. Translation gives CSVEREEFETQYF.

This clonotype was recorded many times. The gene calls are TRBV7-2 and TRBJ2-6; D not resolved. CDR3 length: 12 residues. V was trimmed by 10 bases and J by 1 base, leaving 5 bases between them. Germline-derived CDR1 and CDR2 are SGHTA and FQGNSA. CDR3 in DNA: TGTGCCACGTATTCTGGGGCCAACGTCCTGACTTTC. Protein sequence: CATYSGANVLTF.

This clonotype was seen only a few times. The CDR3 here is CASSDMRGTGELFF. The CDR3 region has the DNA TGCGCCAGCAGTGATATGAGAGGCACCGGGGAGCTGTTTTTT. The chain uses TRBV10-1 and TRBJ2-2, with D hard to call. V lost 3 bases and J lost 4, with 9 bases in between. The CDR3 totals 14 residues. CDR1 and CDR2 (germline): WNHNN, SYGVQD (reference sequence).

The chain joins TRBV7-9 to TRBJ2-7, with unresolved D. The CDR3 is made up of 14 amino acids. Trimming cost V 5 bases and J 2 bases, with 13 bases left between them. The germline V gene has CDR1 SEHNR and CDR2 FQNEAQ (reference sequence). In nucleotides, the CDR3 is TGTGCCAGCAGCCGCGACTTGAAAGCCTACGAGCAGTACTTC. Its translation: CASSRDLKAYEQYF.

The rearrangement joins TRBV3-1 to TRBJ2-7, with 9 bases fitting TRBD1. The CDR3 spans 14 residues. Trimming cost V 3 bases and J 7 bases; bases outside gene matches: 7. The V gene's germline CDR1 is LGHDT and CDR2 YNNKEL (reference sequence). The CDR3 DNA reads as TGTGCCAGCAGCCACCGACTGACAGGGGGTGAGCAGTACTTC. It specifies CASSHRLTGGEQYF.

There are many counts of this clonotype. This chain's CDR3 is CASSVDREEYF. Written as DNA, the CDR3 is TGTGCCAGCAGTGTAGACCGGGAAGAGTACTTC. The V call is TRBV2, the J call TRBJ2-7; tentative D call: TRBD2 (5 bases). This CDR3 comprises 11 residues. CDR1 is SNHLY, CDR2 FYNNEI, per germline. Trimming stripped 4 bases from V and 11 bases from J, with 12 bases between.

Details on this clonotype: A read error may explain this, as a much larger clone is one base away. This chain links TRBV6-2 or TRBV6-3 with TRBJ2-2; 7 bases align to TRBD2. The J segment lost 4 bases and the V segment lost 4 bases, leaving 9 bases of the junction unmatched. This CDR3 contains 16 residues. Germline lookup yields CDR1 MNHEY and CDR2 SVGEGT. CDR3 bases: TGTGCCAGCAGTTTTCCCGGGACTACGAGCACCGGGGAGCTGTTTTTT. This translates into CASSFPGTTSTGELFF.

The chain recombines TRBV19 with TRBJ1-5, with TRBD1 matching over 7 bases. V dropped 6 bases and J dropped 3; count of bases not matched to a gene: 8. This CDR3 spans 15 amino acids. Germline CDR1 reads LNHDA; CDR2 reads SQIVND (reference sequence). The CDR3 DNA is TGTGCCAGTAGCCCTGACAGGGCGATCAATCAGCCCCAGCATTTT. Translating gives CASSPDRAINQPQHF. The variable domain in full, completed from reference TRBV19 and TRBJ1-5, reads DGGITQSPKYLFRKEGQNVTLSCEQNLNHDAMYWYRQDPGQGLRLIYYSQIVNDFQKGDIAEGYSVSREKKESFPLTVTSAQKNPTAFYLCASSPDRAINQPQHFGDGTRLSIL.

The table lists this clonotype with many counts. The CDR3 protein is CASQKDRVNTEAFF. CDR3 DNA sequence: TGTGCCAGCCAAAAGGACAGGGTGAACACTGAAGCTTTCTTT. This chain uses TRBV6-1 with TRBJ1-1, with 8 positions matching TRBD1. The CDR3 sequence is 14 residues long. Unmatched junction bases numbered 5, after V lost 8 bases and J lost 0 bases. From germline, CDR1 is MNHNS and CDR2 SASEGT.